A single sample is the source of the 20 T cell receptor beta chains below, sequenced in a study of CD8 T cells in ankylosing spondylitis. TCRdb recomputed calls from the 5' RACE reads with MiXCR, one row per CDR3 protein. The table has about 800,000 distinct CDR3 sequences, 12% seen once; the top ten hold approximately 0.46%. Their antigen targets remain unknown. Whole-study results and caveats: In ankylosing spondylitis blood, a motif of roughly 8 highly homologous TCR beta variants appeared characteristic.

Sequenced input: blood, either unsorted or a sorted T cell fraction (not recorded which). These receptors originate from a male donor with ankylosing spondylitis.

The chain joins TRBV20-1 to TRBJ2-2, with TRBD1 identical over 8 bases. Per the germline V gene, CDR1 is DFQATT and CDR2 is SNEGSKA (reference sequence). The CDR3 length is 16 residues. V was clipped by 5 bases and J by 5 bases; unmatched bases: 13. DNA of the CDR3: TGCAGTGCTTCCCTTCCGGGACAGGATTTTACCGGGGAGCTGTTTTTT. Translating gives CSASLPGQDFTGELFF.

There are many counts of this clonotype. This chain connects TRBV20-1 to TRBJ2-3; 13 bases map to TRBD2. V lost 3 bases and J lost 4; bases outside the gene matches: 7. The CDR3 runs 16 residues. CDR1 is DFQATT, CDR2 SNEGSKA, per germline (reference sequence). The CDR3 DNA follows: TGCAGTGCTAGGGCGACTAGCGGGGGGTACCCAGATACGCAGTATTTT. The encoded protein is CSARATSGGYPDTQYF.

This clonotype was counted a few times. V usage is TRBV9 and J usage is TRBJ1-2, with no clear D. In germline, CDR1 is SGDLS, CDR2 YYNGEE. This CDR3 is built from 12 residues. Between the trimmed V and J ends, which lost 3 bases and 5 bases, there was a span of 8 bases. The CDR3 nucleotides read TGTGCCAGCAGCGCGTCCCTTTATGGCTACACCTTC. This sequence encodes CASSASLYGYTF.

The sample holds many counts of this clonotype. V and J are TRBV20-1 and TRBJ1-1, with no clear D. The CDR3 covers 13 residues. V gave up 5 bases and J gave up 0 bases, with 10 bases separating them. Germline assignment: CDR1 DFQATT and CDR2 SNEGSKA (reference sequence). CDR3 in DNA: TGCAGTGCTTACACAAGGGTGAACACTGAAGCTTTCTTT. Protein: CSAYTRVNTEAFF.

This clonotype appeared a few times. V and J are TRBV20-1 and TRBJ1-6; maybe TRBD1 (6 bases). CDR1 and CDR2 from the germline V gene are DFQATT and SNEGSKA (reference sequence). The ends were cut back, 0 bases at V and 7 bases at J, with 13 bases in the middle. The CDR3 is made up of 15 amino acids. The CDR3 loop reads CSARDRRQANSPLHF. The CDR3 bases are TGCAGTGCTAGAGATAGGAGACAGGCAAATTCACCCCTCCACTTT.

This clonotype was seen repeatedly, ten times or more. The V gene is TRBV27, the J gene TRBJ2-3; 12 nucleotides line up with TRBD1. Germline V gene sequence: CDR1 MNHEY, CDR2 SMNVEV (reference sequence). With 6 bases clipped from V and 5 bases from J, the junction kept 9 bases outside the gene matches. The CDR3 consists of 16 residues. The CDR3 region has the DNA TGTGCCAGCAGACCCACCGGGACAGGGGGCATAGATACGCAGTATTTT. Protein: CASRPTGTGGIDTQYF.

V gene TRBV10-3 combines with J gene TRBJ2-5; the D gene is possibly TRBD2 (5 bases). The V gene lost 7 bases and the J gene lost 1 base, with 10 bases spanning the gap. Looked up from germline, CDR1 is ENHRY and CDR2 is SYGVKD. This CDR3 is built from 13 residues. CDR3 DNA: TGTGCCATCAAAGCGGCCAGCCAAGAGACCCAGTACTTC. Its protein product is CAIKAASQETQYF.

There are many counts of this clonotype. The chain is built from TRBV4-3 and TRBJ2-4; 7 nucleotides line up with TRBD2. CDR3 length: 16 amino acids. Per germline, CDR1 LGHNA and CDR2 YSLEER. V lost 2 bases and J lost 7; bases outside the gene matches: 11. The CDR3 loop is CASSQTMGGRWNIQYF. CDR3 nucleotides: TGCGCCAGCAGCCAAACTATGGGGGGGAGATGGAACATTCAGTACTTC.

This clonotype was counted a few times. V is TRBV20-1 and J is TRBJ2-7, with D perhaps given as TRBD1 or TRBD2 (5 bases each). Trimming removed 0 bases from V and 5 bases from J, with 20 bases in between. Germline V CDR1 and CDR2: DFQATT, SNEGSKA (reference sequence). The CDR3 consists of 16 residues. The CDR3: CSARDLSWDRGDEQYF. In DNA form, the CDR3 reads TGCAGTGCTAGAGATCTCTCTTGGGACCGGGGAGACGAGCAGTACTTC.

The genes are TRBV9 and TRBJ2-1; 7 nucleotides align to TRBD2. Germline V gives CDR1 SGDLS, CDR2 YYNGEE. This CDR3 has 13 residues. The V segment lost 1 base and the J segment 9 bases; nucleotides outside the gene matches: 4. CDR3 bases: TGTGCCAGCAGCGTAACGGGGGAGGGTGAGCAGTTCTTC. Translating it yields CASSVTGEGEQFF.

V is TRBV20-1 and J is TRBJ2-6; D is perhaps TRBD2 (5 bases). The ends were cut back, 2 bases at V and 2 bases at J, with 7 bases in the middle. Per germline, CDR1 DFQATT and CDR2 SNEGSKA (reference sequence). The CDR3 is 14 amino acids. CDR3 loop: CSARSGTGANVLTF. The CDR3 DNA is TGCAGTGCTAGATCCGGGACTGGGGCCAACGTCCTGACTTTC.

The V gene is TRBV10-1, the J gene TRBJ1-1; 9 positions match TRBD1. The germline V gene has CDR1 WNHNN and CDR2 SYGVQD (reference sequence). This CDR3 spans 14 amino acids. V shed 2 bases and J 4 bases; nucleotides not matched to a gene: 2. The CDR3 protein is CASSERQGGTEAFF. In DNA, the CDR3 is TGCGCCAGCAGTGAGAGACAGGGGGGCACTGAAGCTTTCTTT.

This clonotype appeared many times. The rearrangement links TRBV12-3 or TRBV12-4 to TRBJ2-5; D is uncertain. CDR3 length: 14 residues. Between the trimmed V and J ends, which lost 2 bases and 1 base, there was a span of 8 bases. The CDR3 DNA sequence: TGTGCCAGCAGTTTAAGTCAGCTCCAAGAGACCCAGTACTTC. Residues: CASSLSQLQETQYF.

The chain recombines TRBV10-3 with TRBJ2-2; TRBD1 matches at 9 bases. The CDR3 runs 14 residues. The V gene's germline CDR1 is ENHRY and CDR2 SYGVKD. V shed 6 bases, J shed 4 bases, and the junction held 3 bases outside the gene matches. This CDR3 is CAIRGQGSTGELFF. The CDR3 region has the DNA TGTGCCATCAGGGGACAGGGATCCACCGGGGAGCTGTTTTTT.

This clonotype has ten or more counts. The rearrangement links TRBV12-3 or TRBV12-4 to TRBJ1-3, with D hard to call. The ends were cut back, 3 bases at V and 0 bases at J, with 12 bases in the middle. The CDR3 runs to 16 residues. The CDR3 DNA follows: TGTGCCAGCAGTTTCCGAGGGTGGAACTCTGGAAACACCATATATTTT. This gives the protein CASSFRGWNSGNTIYF.

The chain links TRBV7-2 to TRBJ2-1, with D possibly TRBD2 on 6 matching bases. CDR1 and CDR2 (germline): SGHTA, FQGNSA. Trimming took 5 bases from V and 2 from J, leaving 13 bases between them. The CDR3 consists of 15 residues. This CDR3 reads CASSRRDGAYNEQFF. The CDR3 DNA is TGTGCCAGCAGCCGGAGGGACGGAGCCTACAATGAGCAGTTCTTC.

This clonotype was detected many times. The chain's CDR3 is CASSTGLRGYTF. The CDR3 coding sequence is TGTGCCAGCAGCACAGGACTTCGAGGCTACACCTTC. This chain connects TRBV7-2 to TRBJ1-2, with TRBD1 as a possible D gene (5 bases). The CDR3 covers 12 residues. CDR1 and CDR2 (germline): SGHTA, FQGNSA. The V end was cut by 5 bases, the J end by 8 bases, with 12 bases between.

This clonotype was seen a handful of times. The rearrangement uses TRBV6-2 or TRBV6-3 and TRBJ1-6; D not certain. The CDR3 contains 12 residues. The V end was cut by 7 bases, the J end by 8 bases, with 9 bases between. Per the germline V gene, CDR1 is MNHEY and CDR2 is SVGEGT. This chain's CDR3 is CASNLGDSPLHF. The CDR3, as DNA: TGTGCCAGCAACCTCGGGGATTCACCCCTCCACTTT.

This clonotype was seen at least ten times. This chain links TRBV20-1 with TRBJ1-2; the D is unclear. The CDR3 loop spans 10 amino acids. Germline lookup yields CDR1 DFQATT and CDR2 SNEGSKA (reference sequence). The ends were cut back, 5 bases at V and 4 bases at J, with 5 bases in the middle. CDR3 amino acids: CSAYSYGYTF. CDR3 DNA: TGCAGTGCTTATTCCTATGGCTACACCTTC.

This clonotype was counted only a few times. The chain uses TRBV20-1 and TRBJ2-3, with 8 bases lining up with TRBD2. V lost 2 bases, J lost 5 bases, and 9 bases stayed unmatched. This CDR3 has 15 residues. Germline lookup yields CDR1 DFQATT and CDR2 SNEGSKA (reference sequence). DNA for the CDR3: TGCAGTGCTAGACGGCCGCGGGGGGCAGGAGATACGCAGTATTTT. Translating it yields CSARRPRGAGDTQYF.